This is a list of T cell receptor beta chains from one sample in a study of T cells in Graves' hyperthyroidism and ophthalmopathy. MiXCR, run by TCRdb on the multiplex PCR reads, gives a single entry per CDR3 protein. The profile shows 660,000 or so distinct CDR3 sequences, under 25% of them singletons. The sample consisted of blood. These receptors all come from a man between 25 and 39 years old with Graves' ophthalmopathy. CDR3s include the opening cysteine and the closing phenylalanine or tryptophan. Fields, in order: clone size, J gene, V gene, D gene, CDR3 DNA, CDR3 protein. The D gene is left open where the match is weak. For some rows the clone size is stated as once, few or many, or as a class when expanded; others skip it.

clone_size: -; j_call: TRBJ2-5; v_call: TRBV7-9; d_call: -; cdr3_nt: TGTGCCAGCAGCTTAGCCCCTCCTCGGGCGGTGGCCCAAGAGACCCAGTACTTC; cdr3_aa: CASSLAPPRAVAQETQYF
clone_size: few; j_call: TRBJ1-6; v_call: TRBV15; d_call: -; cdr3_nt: TGTGCCACTTCTGGTCCCGAATGGAATTCACCCCTCCACTTT; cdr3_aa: CATSGPEWNSPLHF
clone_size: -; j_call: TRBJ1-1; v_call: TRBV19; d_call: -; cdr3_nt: TGTGCCAGTAGTATAGTGCGGAACACTGAAGCTTTCTTT; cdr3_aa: CASSIVRNTEAFF
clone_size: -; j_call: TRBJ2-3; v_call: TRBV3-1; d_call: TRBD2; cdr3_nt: TGTGCCAGCAGCGGGCAGGGACTAGCGACAGATACGCAGTATTTT; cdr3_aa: CASSGQGLATDTQYF
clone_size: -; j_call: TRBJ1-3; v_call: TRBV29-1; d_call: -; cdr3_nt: TGCAGCGTCCCAGACGGAAACACCATATATTTT; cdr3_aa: CSVPDGNTIYF
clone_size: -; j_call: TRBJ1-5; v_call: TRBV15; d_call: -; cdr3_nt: TGTGCCACCAGCCCCCCATCGGGCCAGCCCCAGCATTTT; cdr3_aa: CATSPPSGQPQHF
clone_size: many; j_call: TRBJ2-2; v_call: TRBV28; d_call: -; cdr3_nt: TGTGCCACCCACGGTTACAGGGCCAGGACCGGGGAGCTGTTTTTT; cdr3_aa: CATHGYRARTGELFF
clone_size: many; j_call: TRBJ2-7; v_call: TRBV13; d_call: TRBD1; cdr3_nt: TGTGCCAGCAGCCACCGGGACAGGGGGGCCTACGAGCAGTACTTC; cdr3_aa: CASSHRDRGAYEQYF
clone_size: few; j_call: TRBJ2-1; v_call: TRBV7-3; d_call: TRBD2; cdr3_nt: TGTGCCAGCAGTAAAAGCGGGAGTGTGAGCAATGAGCAGTTCTTC; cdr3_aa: CASSKSGSVSNEQFF
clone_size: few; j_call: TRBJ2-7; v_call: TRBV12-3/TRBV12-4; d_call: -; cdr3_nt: TGTGCCAGCAGTTTAGGGGGGGCTGGTAACTACGAGCAGTACTTC; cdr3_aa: CASSLGGAGNYEQYF
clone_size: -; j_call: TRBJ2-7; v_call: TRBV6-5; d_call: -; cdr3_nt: TGTGCCAGCAGTTACTCGATCGGTGCAGAAAATTACGAGCAGTACTTC; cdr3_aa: CASSYSIGAENYEQYF
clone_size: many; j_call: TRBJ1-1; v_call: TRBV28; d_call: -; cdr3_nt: TGTGCCAGCAGTTTGCCGGGCGAAGCTTTCTTT; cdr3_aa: CASSLPGEAFF
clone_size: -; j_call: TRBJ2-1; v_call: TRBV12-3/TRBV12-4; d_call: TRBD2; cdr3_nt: TGTGCCAGCAGTCAAAAGGCTCTAGCGGGGGTGAGTGAGCAGTTCTTC; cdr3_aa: CASSQKALAGVSEQFF
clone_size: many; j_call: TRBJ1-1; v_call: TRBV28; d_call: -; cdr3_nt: TGTGCCAGCAGTTTATCTACAGAACCACTGAACACTGAAGCTTTCTTT; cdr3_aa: CASSLSTEPLNTEAFF
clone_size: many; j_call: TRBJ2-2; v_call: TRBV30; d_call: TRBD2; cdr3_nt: TGTGCCTGGAGTGATAGCGGGACCGGGGAGCTGTTTTTT; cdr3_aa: CAWSDSGTGELFF
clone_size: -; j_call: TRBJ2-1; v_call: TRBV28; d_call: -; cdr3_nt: TGTGCCAGCATCCGGGACGGAAGGAATGAGCAGTTCTTC; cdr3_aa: CASIRDGRNEQFF
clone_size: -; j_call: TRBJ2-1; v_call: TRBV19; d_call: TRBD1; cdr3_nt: TGTGCCAGTAGTACGCCGGGACAGCCAATGAGCTCCTACAATGAGCAGTTCTTC; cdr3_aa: CASSTPGQPMSSYNEQFF
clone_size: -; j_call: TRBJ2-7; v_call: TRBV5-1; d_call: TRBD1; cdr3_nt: TGCGCCAGCAGCGTTGGACAGGGTAACTTATACGAGCAGTACTTC; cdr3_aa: CASSVGQGNLYEQYF
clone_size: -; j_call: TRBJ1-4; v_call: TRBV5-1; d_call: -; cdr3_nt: TGCGCCAGCAGCTTGGGGGGCAGGGTTAATGAAAAACTGTTTTTT; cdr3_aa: CASSLGGRVNEKLFF
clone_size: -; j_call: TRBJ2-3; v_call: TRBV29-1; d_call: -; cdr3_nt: TGCAGCGTTGATTCATCGGCGGGAAGGACAGATACGCAGTATTTT; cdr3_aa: CSVDSSAGRTDTQYF
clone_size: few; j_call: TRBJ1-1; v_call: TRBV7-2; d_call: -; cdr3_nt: TGTGCCAGCAATTATGGTGTAGGGGGAGAAGCTTTCTTT; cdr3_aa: CASNYGVGGEAFF
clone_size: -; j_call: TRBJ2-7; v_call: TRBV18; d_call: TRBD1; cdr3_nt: TGTGCCAGCTCACCCACTAGGACAGGGAGCTCCTACGAGCAGTACTTC; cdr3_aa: CASSPTRTGSSYEQYF
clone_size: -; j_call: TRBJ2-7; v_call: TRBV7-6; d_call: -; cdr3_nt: TGTGCCAGCAGCTTACGGGACACAACCTACGAGCAGTACTTC; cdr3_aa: CASSLRDTTYEQYF
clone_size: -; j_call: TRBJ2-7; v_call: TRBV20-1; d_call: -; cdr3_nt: TGCAGTGCTAGAGATCGGCAGGGAGGATCCTACGAGCAGTACTTC; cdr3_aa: CSARDRQGGSYEQYF
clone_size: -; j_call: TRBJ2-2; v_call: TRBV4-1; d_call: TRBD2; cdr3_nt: TGCGCCAGCAGCCTTGCATACCGGGCGGGAGGGGGTACCGGGGAGCTGTTTTTT; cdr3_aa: CASSLAYRAGGGTGELFF
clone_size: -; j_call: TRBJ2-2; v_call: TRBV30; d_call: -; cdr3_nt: TGTGCCTGGGGGCGTGCTAACACCGGGGAGCTGTTTTTT; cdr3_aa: CAWGRANTGELFF
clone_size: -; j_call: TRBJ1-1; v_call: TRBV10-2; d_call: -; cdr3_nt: TGCGCCAGTTGGGGGATGAACACTGAAGCTTTCTTT; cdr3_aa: CASWGMNTEAFF
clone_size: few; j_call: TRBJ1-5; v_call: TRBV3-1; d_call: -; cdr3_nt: TGTGCCAGCAGCCAAGATCAAGGGTCTGGCGGTTATAGCAATCAGCCCCAGCATTTT; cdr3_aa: CASSQDQGSGGYSNQPQHF
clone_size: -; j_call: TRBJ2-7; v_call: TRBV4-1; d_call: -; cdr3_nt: TGCGCCAGCAGCCAACCCCAGGGGGGAGGCTACGAGCAGTACTTC; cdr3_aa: CASSQPQGGGYEQYF
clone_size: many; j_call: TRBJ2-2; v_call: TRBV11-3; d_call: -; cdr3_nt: TGTGCCAGCAGTGGGTCTGGGGGCACCGGGGAGCTGTTTTTT; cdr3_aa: CASSGSGGTGELFF
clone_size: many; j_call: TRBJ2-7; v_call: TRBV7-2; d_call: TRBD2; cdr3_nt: TGTGCCAGCAGCTTAGAGCTAGCGGGAGTGAACGAGCAGTACTTC; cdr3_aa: CASSLELAGVNEQYF
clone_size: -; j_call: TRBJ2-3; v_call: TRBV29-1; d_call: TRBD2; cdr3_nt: TGCAGCGTCAAGGGACTAGCGGGACGGACAGATACGCAGTATTTT; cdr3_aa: CSVKGLAGRTDTQYF
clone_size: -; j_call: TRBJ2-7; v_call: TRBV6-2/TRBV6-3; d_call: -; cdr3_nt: TGTGCCAGCACGCGGGCAAGCTCCTACGAGCAGTACTTC; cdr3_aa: CASTRASSYEQYF
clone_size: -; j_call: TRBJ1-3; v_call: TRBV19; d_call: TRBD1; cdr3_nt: TGTGCCAGTAGTAGCCCCGGGACAGCCTCTGGAAACACCATATATTTT; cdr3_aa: CASSSPGTASGNTIYF
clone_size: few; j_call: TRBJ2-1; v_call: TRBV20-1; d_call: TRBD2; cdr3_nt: TGCAGTGCATCGGGCGGACTCCTCATGGCTAGCGGGAATTCCTACAATGAGCAGTTCTTC; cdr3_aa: CSASGGLLMASGNSYNEQFF
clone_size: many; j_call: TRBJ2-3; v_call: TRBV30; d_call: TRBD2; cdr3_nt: TGTGCCTGGCAGAGACGGGGAGCGGGAACAGATACGCAGTATTTT; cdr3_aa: CAWQRRGAGTDTQYF
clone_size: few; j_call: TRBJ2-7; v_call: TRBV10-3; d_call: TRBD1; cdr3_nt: TGTGCCATCAGTGAGAGGACAGGGTTCCACGAGCAGTACTTC; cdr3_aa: CAISERTGFHEQYF
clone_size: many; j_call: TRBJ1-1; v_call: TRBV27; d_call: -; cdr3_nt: TGTGCCAGCAGGAGGGGTCGGCTAAACACTGAAGCTTTCTTT; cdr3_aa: CASRRGRLNTEAFF
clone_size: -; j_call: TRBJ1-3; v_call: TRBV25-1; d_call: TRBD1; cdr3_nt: TGTGCCAGCAGTGGACAGGGTATAAACACCATATATTTT; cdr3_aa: CASSGQGINTIYF
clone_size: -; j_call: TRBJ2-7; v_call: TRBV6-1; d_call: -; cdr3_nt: TGTGCCAGCAGTGAACTGGGGGCGCCGTCCTACGAGCAGTACTTC; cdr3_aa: CASSELGAPSYEQYF
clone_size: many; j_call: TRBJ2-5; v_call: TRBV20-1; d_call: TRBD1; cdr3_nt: TGCAGTGCTAGAGGGGGACAGACCGGTCGGGAGACCCAGTACTTC; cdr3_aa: CSARGGQTGRETQYF
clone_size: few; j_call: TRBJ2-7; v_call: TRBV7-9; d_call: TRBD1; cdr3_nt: TGTGCCAGCAGCGACCAGGGACAGGACTACGAGCAGTACTTC; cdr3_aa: CASSDQGQDYEQYF
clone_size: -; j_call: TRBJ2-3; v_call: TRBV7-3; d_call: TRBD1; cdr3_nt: TGTGCCAGCAGCTTAACCGGGACAGGGGTGTCAGATACGCAGTATTTT; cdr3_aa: CASSLTGTGVSDTQYF
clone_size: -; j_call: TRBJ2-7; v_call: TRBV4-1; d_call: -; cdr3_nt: TGCGCCAGCAGACGCACAGAACGGAGCTCCTACGAGCAGTACTTC; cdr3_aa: CASRRTERSSYEQYF
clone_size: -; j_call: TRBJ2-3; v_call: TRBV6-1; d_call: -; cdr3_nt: TGTGCCAGCAGAGCCGGGACGGTAAAACATACGCAGTATTTT; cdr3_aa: CASRAGTVKHTQYF
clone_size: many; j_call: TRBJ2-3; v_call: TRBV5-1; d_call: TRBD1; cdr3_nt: TGCGCCAGCAGACCCTCGGGACAGTACACAGATACGCAGTATTTT; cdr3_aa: CASRPSGQYTDTQYF